The entry below describes one T cell receptor beta chain. No antigen is known for it. The data belong to a study of T cell repertoires in cytomegalovirus infection. Study information: CMV infection plus the matching HLA type was flagged by public TCR beta signatures.

TCRdb independently ran MiXCR on the reads; one entry per CDR3 protein. The sample has about 890,000 distinct CDR3 sequences; approximately 31% are singletons. Study results and limitations: Ex vivo responses were dominated by HLA-C-restricted CMV-specific TCR beta clonotypes. Identification of carriers of CMV plus the relevant HLA was achieved through cumulative public TCR beta family frequency.

The CDR3 length is 13 residues. V gave up 9 bases and J gave up 2 bases; unmatched junction bases: 6. The chain is built from TRBV12-3 or TRBV12-4 and TRBJ2-7; 8 bases are shared with TRBD1. This clonotype was obtained from a human donor in good health (CMV status not recorded). Some clones in this sample may be carry-over from other donors' samples. This specimen was cultured CD8+ T cells from PBMCs, taken from culture after CMV antigen stimulation. The chain's CDR3 is CASGQGRAYEQYF. For the CDR3, the DNA is TGTGCCAGTGGACAGGGCCGCGCCTACGAGCAGTACTTC.